This T cell receptor beta chain stems from a study of Tregs in tolerant kidney transplant recipients. Using immunoSEQ multiplex PCR, the repertoire was profiled, and TCRdb retains in-frame clones only, with some absent. The sample has approximately 81,000 clones; roughly 90% are singletons. Related graft donors supplied nonmyeloablative bone marrow transplants, and mixed chimerism was transient. Thawed PBMCs were FACS-sorted into unstimulated CD4+CD25+CD127- regulatory T cells, CD4+CD25- non-regulatory cells, CD4 and CD8 cells. Concerning this clone: Antigen: not known.

Germline assignment: CDR1 ENHRY and CDR2 SYGVKD. This CDR3 is built from 17 residues. J gave up 0 bases and V 5 bases, and 10 bases lay outside the gene matches. General study findings and limits: Some patients' samples used different primers over time, so nucleotide sequences weren't comparable.

The V and J genes are TRBV10-3 and TRBJ2-1, with 7 bases that match TRBD2. The sequenced sample was CD4+ T cells from blood (PBMCs), obtained 24 months after the transplant. The sequence came from a human patient who received a combined kidney and bone marrow transplant. Part of the T cells may come from the graft donor. As DNA, the CDR3 is TGTGCCATCAGTATCTATAATGCGGGGGTCTCCTACAATGAGCAGTTCTTC. As protein: CAISIYNAGVSYNEQFF.